This T cell receptor beta chain comes out of a study of glioma-infiltrating T cells after dendritic cell vaccination. As for the study in general: Glioblastoma patients came from Phase I and II dendritic cell vaccination trials. Patients received autologous tumor lysate-pulsed dendritic cell vaccination between about 2003 and 2013.

Profiling relied on immunoSEQ multiplex PCR, and the TCRdb table lists in-frame clones only, not all of them. The table has over 55,000 clones, approximately 80% seen once. The CDR3 runs to 14 residues. Germline lookup yields CDR1 MNHEY and CDR2 SMNVEV (reference sequence). The V and J ends lost 7 bases and 5 bases respectively, with 15 bases between them. Isocitrate dehydrogenase mutation was absent in all glioblastoma patients. The chain uses TRBV27 and TRBJ1-5; a weak D match, TRBD1 (6 bases). The sequence was obtained from a human donor with glioblastoma. Sequenced material: blood, taken before dendritic cell vaccination. CDR3 coding DNA: TGTGCCAGCATCAGGGAGGGGGTTCATCAGCCCCAGCATTTT. This translates into CASIREGVHQPQHF.